Given below is one T cell receptor beta chain in context. Its target is not known. The source of the sample is a study of cytomegalovirus exposure and HLA in healthy donors. CDR3 length: 15 residues. The V end lost 5 bases, the J end lost 0 bases, and 14 bases lay between the germline ends. CDR1 is MDHEN, CDR2 SYDVKM, per germline. Study-wide results and limits: As a later analysis showed, a missense DCLRE1C variant was linked to trimming of TCR beta V- and J-genes. High sensitivity and specificity were reportedly achieved when the classifier diagnosed cytomegalovirus status.

60 Vbeta and 13 Jbeta primers were used in PCR. Method: immunoSEQ multiplex PCR; TCRdb's copy keeps in-frame clones and lacks some. The sample yields 100,000 to 150,000 clones, 15% seen once. Donors had nominal health at sampling but likely had unrecorded immune exposures. The V call is TRBV28, the J call TRBJ2-7, with D perhaps TRBD1 (6 bases). The sample taken for sequencing was PBMCs. The receptor was derived from a woman in her late teens or twenties in good health and CMV-seronegative. CDR3 nucleotide sequence: TGTGCCAGCAGTCAACAACAGGGAGTCTCCTACGAGCAGTACTTC. Protein: CASSQQQGVSYEQYF.